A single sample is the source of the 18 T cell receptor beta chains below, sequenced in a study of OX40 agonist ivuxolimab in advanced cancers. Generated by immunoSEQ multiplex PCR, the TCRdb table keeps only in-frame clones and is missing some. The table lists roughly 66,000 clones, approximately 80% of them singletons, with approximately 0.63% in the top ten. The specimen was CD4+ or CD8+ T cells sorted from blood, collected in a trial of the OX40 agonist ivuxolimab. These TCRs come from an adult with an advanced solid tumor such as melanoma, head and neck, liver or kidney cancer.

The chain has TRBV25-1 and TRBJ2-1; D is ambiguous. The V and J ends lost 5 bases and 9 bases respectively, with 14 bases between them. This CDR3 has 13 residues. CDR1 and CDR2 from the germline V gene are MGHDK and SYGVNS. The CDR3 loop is CASSFVPLGEQFF. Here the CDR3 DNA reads TGTGCCAGCAGTTTCGTTCCCCTAGGTGAGCAGTTCTTC.

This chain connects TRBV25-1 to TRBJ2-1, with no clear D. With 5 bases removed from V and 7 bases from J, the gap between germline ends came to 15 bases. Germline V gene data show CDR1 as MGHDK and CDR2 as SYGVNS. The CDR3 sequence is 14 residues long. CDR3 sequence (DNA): TGTGCCAGCAGTCCAGGACGGTGGGTGAATGAGCAGTTCTTC. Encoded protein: CASSPGRWVNEQFF.

This chain's CDR3 is CASSEQGAPGELFF. CDR3 nucleotide sequence: TGTGCCAGCAGTGAACAGGGGGCGCCCGGGGAGCTGTTTTTT. The V gene is TRBV2, the J gene TRBJ2-2, with TRBD1 matching over 8 bases. V was pared by 2 bases and J by 6 bases, with 2 bases of the junction left unmatched. This CDR3 is built from 14 residues. The germline gives CDR1 SNHLY, CDR2 FYNNEI. Full variable domain (missing parts from reference TRBV2 and TRBJ2-2): EPEVTQTPSHQVTQMGQEVILRCVPISNHLYFYWYRQILGQKVEFLVSFYNNEISEKSEIFDDQFSVERPDGSNFTLKIRSTKLEDSAMYFCASSEQGAPGELFFGEGSRLTVL.

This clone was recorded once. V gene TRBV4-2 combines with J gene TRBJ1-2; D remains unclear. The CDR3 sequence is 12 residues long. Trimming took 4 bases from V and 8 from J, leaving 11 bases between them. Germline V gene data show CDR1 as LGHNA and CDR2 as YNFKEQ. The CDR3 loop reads CASSLSGSGYTF. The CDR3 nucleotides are TGTGCCAGCAGCCTGTCCGGGTCGGGCTACACCTTC.

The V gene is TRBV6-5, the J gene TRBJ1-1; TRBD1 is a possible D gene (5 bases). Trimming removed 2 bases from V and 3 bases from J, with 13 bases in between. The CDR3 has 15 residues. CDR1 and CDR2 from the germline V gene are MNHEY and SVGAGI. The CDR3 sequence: CASSYNRGGDTEAFF. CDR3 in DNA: TGTGCCAGCAGTTACAATCGCGGGGGGGACACTGAAGCTTTCTTT.

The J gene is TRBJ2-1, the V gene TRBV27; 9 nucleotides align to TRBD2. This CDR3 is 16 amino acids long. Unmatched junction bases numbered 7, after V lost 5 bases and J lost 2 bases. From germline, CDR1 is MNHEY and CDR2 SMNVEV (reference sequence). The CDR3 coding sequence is TGTGCCAGCAGTGGGGTGCGGGGGGGCCCCTACAATGAGCAGTTCTTC. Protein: CASSGVRGGPYNEQFF.

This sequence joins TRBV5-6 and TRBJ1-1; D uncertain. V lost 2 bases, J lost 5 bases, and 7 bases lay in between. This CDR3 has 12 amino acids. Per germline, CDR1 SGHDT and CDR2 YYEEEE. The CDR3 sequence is CASSFPGTEAFF. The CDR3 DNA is TGTGCCAGCAGCTTTCCGGGGACTGAAGCTTTCTTT.

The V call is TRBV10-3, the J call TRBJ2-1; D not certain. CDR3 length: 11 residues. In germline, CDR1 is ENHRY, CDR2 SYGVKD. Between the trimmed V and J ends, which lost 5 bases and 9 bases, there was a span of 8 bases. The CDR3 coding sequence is TGTGCCATCAGTAAATCTGGTGAGCAGTTCTTC. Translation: CAISKSGEQFF.

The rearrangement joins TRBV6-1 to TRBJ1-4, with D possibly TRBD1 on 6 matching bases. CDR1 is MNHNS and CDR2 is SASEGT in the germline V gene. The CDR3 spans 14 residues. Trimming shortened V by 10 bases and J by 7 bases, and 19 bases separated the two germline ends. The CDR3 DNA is TGTGCCACCAAGATCGGCCACAGGGCTGAAAAACTGTTTTTT. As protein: CATKIGHRAEKLFF.

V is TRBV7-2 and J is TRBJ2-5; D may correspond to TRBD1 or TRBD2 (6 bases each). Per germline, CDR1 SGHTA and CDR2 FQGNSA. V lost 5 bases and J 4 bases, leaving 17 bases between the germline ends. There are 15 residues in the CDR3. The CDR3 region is CASSPSGVGGETQYF. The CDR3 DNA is TGTGCCAGCAGCCCGTCGGGGGTAGGGGGAGAGACCCAGTACTTC.

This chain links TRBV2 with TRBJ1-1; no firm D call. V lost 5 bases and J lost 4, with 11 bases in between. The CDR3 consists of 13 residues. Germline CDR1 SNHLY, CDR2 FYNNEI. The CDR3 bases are TGTGCCAGCAGTATCCAGGTAGGCACTGAAGCTTTCTTT. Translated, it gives CASSIQVGTEAFF.

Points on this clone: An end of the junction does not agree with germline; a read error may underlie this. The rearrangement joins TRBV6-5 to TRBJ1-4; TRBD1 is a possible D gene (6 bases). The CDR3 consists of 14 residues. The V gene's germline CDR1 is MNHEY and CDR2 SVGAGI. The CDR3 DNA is TGTGCCATCAGTCCCGGGACAATGAATGAAAAACTGTTTTTT. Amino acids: CAISPGTMNEKLFF.

The CDR3 loop is CASSQDSSRDTEAFF. CDR3 nucleotides: TGCGCCAGCAGCCAAGATTCCAGCCGGGACACTGAAGCTTTCTTT. The chain carries TRBV4-1 and TRBJ1-1, with D unclear. Trimming shortened V by 0 bases and J by 3 bases, and 11 bases separated the two germline ends. Germline V lookup: CDR1 MGHRA, CDR2 YSYEKL. This CDR3 has 15 amino acids.

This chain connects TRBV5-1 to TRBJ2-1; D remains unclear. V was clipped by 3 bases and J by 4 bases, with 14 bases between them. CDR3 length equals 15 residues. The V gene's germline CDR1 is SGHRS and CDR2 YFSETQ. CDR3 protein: CASSSPSGAYNEQFF. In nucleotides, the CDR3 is TGCGCCAGCAGCTCCCCCAGTGGAGCGTACAATGAGCAGTTCTTC.

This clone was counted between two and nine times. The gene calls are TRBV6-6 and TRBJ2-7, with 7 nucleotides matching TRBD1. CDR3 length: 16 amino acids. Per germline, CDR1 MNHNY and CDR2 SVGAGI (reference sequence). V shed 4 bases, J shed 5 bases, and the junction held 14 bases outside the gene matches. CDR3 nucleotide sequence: TGTGCCAGCAGTTCGACAGGGCCAGGGATGTCCCACGAGCAGTACTTC. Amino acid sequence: CASSSTGPGMSHEQYF.

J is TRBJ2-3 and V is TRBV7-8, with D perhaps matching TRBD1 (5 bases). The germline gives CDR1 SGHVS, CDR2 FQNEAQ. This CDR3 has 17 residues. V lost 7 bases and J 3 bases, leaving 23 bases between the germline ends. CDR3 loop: CASIWGLPSLRTDTQYF. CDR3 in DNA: TGTGCCAGCATCTGGGGCCTACCGTCATTGAGGACAGATACGCAGTATTTT.

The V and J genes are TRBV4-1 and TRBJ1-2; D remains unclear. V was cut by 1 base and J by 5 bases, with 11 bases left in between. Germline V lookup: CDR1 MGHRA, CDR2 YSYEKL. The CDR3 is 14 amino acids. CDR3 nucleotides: TGCGCCAGCAGCCAAGTCGGCAGCGGTTATGGCTACACCTTC. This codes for CASSQVGSGYGYTF.

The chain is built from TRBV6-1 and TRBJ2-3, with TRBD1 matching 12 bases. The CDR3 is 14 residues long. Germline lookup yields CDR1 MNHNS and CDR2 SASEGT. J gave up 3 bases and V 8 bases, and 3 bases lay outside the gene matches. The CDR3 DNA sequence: TGTGCCAGCGGGGACAGGGGGCCGACAGATACGCAGTATTTT. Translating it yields CASGDRGPTDTQYF.